Listed below are T cell receptor beta chains from one sample, sequenced in a study of CD8+ T cells in alopecia areata. The protocol was immunoSEQ multiplex PCR, while the TCRdb copy is restricted to in-frame clones and leaves out a portion. The sample carries 120,000 or so clones, approximately 58% recorded once. Sequences were derived from CD4+ T cells sorted from blood, sampled at week 0. The receptors derive from a human donor with alopecia areata. Each CDR3 is given with its conserved first and last residue. Each record gives: CDR3 protein, CDR3 DNA, J gene, V gene, D gene, clone size. D genes are given only for firm matches. Rows may omit the clone size; those that give it use once, few, many or a size class.

CASSLSGGREQYF | TGTGCCAGCAGCTTATCAGGGGGACGCGAGCAGTACTTC | TRBJ2-7 | TRBV7-9 | TRBD1 | .
CACVRQPNQETQYF | TGTGCCTGCGTCAGACAGCCTAATCAAGAGACCCAGTACTTC | TRBJ2-5 | TRBV30 | . | .
CASQRRTDTQYF | TGTGCCTCCCAAAGGCGCACAGATACGCAGTATTTT | TRBJ2-3 | TRBV2 | . | few
CASTRTSGMNTGELFF | TGTGCCAGCACCCGGACTAGCGGGATGAACACCGGGGAGCTGTTTTTT | TRBJ2-2 | TRBV5-4 | TRBD2 | few
CASTEGPTRSSYNEQFF | TGTGCCAGCACCGAGGGACCGACTAGGAGCTCCTACAATGAGCAGTTCTTC | TRBJ2-1 | TRBV28 | . | .
CASSVAQSMEQFF | TGTGCCAGCAGCGTAGCTCAGAGTATGGAGCAGTTCTTC | TRBJ2-1 | TRBV9 | . | .
CASTSTGGQETQYF | TGTGCCAGCACCTCTACAGGGGGACAAGAGACCCAGTACTTC | TRBJ2-5 | TRBV5-4 | TRBD1 | once
CASSLSVANPQAFF | TGTGCCAGCAGTTTATCTGTAGCTAACCCACAAGCTTTCTTT | TRBJ1-1 | TRBV6-5 | . | .
CASSLDRDEQYF | TGTGCCAGCAGCTTAGACAGGGACGAGCAGTACTTC | TRBJ2-7 | TRBV7-2 | . | .
CASSSSGRASDEQFF | TGTGCCAGCAGCTCTAGCGGGAGGGCCTCGGATGAGCAGTTCTTC | TRBJ2-1 | TRBV5-6 | TRBD2 | few
CASSTGLRTGELFF | TGTGCCAGCTCGACAGGGTTGCGGACCGGGGAGCTGTTTTTT | TRBJ2-2 | TRBV18 | TRBD1 | .
CAISGNQETQYF | TGTGCCATCAGTGGAAACCAAGAGACCCAGTACTTC | TRBJ2-5 | TRBV10-3 | . | few
CASSLLTRSFSYNSPLHF | TGTGCCAGCAGCTTACTTACAAGGAGTTTCTCCTATAATTCACCCCTCCACTTT | TRBJ1-6 | TRBV7-6 | . | .
CSVEVSNYGYTF | TGCAGCGTTGAAGTATCTAACTATGGCTACACCTTC | TRBJ1-2 | TRBV29-1 | . | .
CASSPPQDRNYGYTF | TGTGCCAGCTCACCACCCCAGGACAGAAACTATGGCTACACCTTC | TRBJ1-2 | TRBV18 | . | .
CASTRSLPGGETQYF | TGTGCCAGTACCAGGAGTTTACCGGGGGGGGAGACCCAGTACTTC | TRBJ2-5 | TRBV7-8 | TRBD2 | once
CASSPTGGWGGELFF | TGTGCCAGCAGCCCTACAGGGGGCTGGGGCGGGGAGCTGTTTTTT | TRBJ2-2 | TRBV7-6 | TRBD1 | .
CASRSTRSSYEQYF | TGTGCCAGCAGGTCGACTAGAAGCTCCTACGAGCAGTACTTC | TRBJ2-7 | TRBV6-5 | . | .
CSVVKGDRGYTF | TGCAGCGTTGTAAAGGGGGATCGCGGCTACACCTTC | TRBJ1-2 | TRBV29-1 | . | few
CASSLPRTGDNEQFF | TGTGCCAGCAGCTTACCGAGGACAGGTGACAATGAGCAGTTCTTC | TRBJ2-1 | TRBV7-2 | TRBD1 | .
CASSLARGRVETQYF | TGTGCCAGCAGCTTAGCCCGGGGGCGGGTAGAGACCCAGTACTTC | TRBJ2-5 | TRBV7-8 | . | once
CAISDPTGATEAFF | TGTGCCATCAGTGATCCGACAGGGGCCACTGAAGCTTTCTTT | TRBJ1-1 | TRBV10-3 | TRBD1 | few
CASSDRAGQPQHF | TGTGCCAGCAGTGACAGGGCTGGTCAGCCCCAGCATTTT | TRBJ1-5 | TRBV25-1 | . | .
CASSLGQGENQYF | TGTGCCAGCAGCTTGGGACAGGGAGAGAATCAGTACTTC | TRBJ2-4 | TRBV5-6 | TRBD1 | .
CASSLVQDSAYNEQFF | TGCGCCAGCAGCTTGGTTCAGGACTCAGCCTACAATGAGCAGTTCTTC | TRBJ2-1 | TRBV5-1 | . | .
CASSPTSGRLNEQFF | TGTGCCAGCAGCCCGACTAGCGGGAGGCTTAATGAGCAGTTCTTC | TRBJ2-1 | TRBV7-8 | TRBD2 | few
CASSYQGAGNEKLFF | TGTGCCAGCAGTTACCAGGGGGCTGGAAATGAAAAACTGTTTTTT | TRBJ1-4 | TRBV6-6 | TRBD1 | .
CASSLAAGQETQYF | TGTGCCAGCAGCTTAGCGGCAGGGCAAGAGACCCAGTACTTC | TRBJ2-5 | TRBV7-2 | . | .
CATSIDRGGYGYTF | TGTGCCACCAGCATCGACAGGGGAGGGTATGGCTACACCTTC | TRBJ1-2 | TRBV15 | TRBD1 | .
CASSFHRDSGETQYF | TGTGCCAGCAGTTTTCACCGGGACTCAGGAGAGACCCAGTACTTC | TRBJ2-5 | TRBV2 | . | .
CATSGASTDGYTDTQYF | TGTGCCACCAGCGGGGCCTCGACTGACGGTTACACAGATACGCAGTATTTT | TRBJ2-3 | TRBV15 | . | .
CASSTPPGLAGVWEQFF | TGTGCCAGTAGTACCCCTCCGGGACTAGCGGGAGTGTGGGAGCAGTTCTTC | TRBJ2-1 | TRBV19 | TRBD2 | .
CASSLSPAHEQFF | TGTGCCAGCAGTTTATCGCCGGCGCATGAGCAGTTCTTC | TRBJ2-1 | TRBV27 | . | few
CASTWGAYEQYF | TGTGCCAGCACCTGGGGAGCCTACGAGCAGTACTTC | TRBJ2-7 | TRBV21-1 | . | .
CASSSNQGSGPIF | TGTGCCAGCAGCTCCAACCAGGGGTCAGGCCCAATTTTC | TRBJ1-2 | TRBV2 | . | few
CASSPRQLLREKLFF | TGTGCCAGCTCACCCCGACAGCTACTAAGGGAAAAACTGTTTTTT | TRBJ1-4 | TRBV18 | . | .
CASSLASRYEQYF | TGCGCCAGCAGCTTGGCTTCGCGATACGAGCAGTACTTC | TRBJ2-7 | TRBV5-1 | . | .
CASSLGRTSGGADTQYF | TGCGCCAGCAGCTTGGGCAGGACTAGCGGGGGGGCAGATACGCAGTATTTT | TRBJ2-3 | TRBV5-1 | TRBD2 | .
CASKRDRQETQYF | TGTGCCAGCAAGAGAGACAGACAAGAGACCCAGTACTTC | TRBJ2-5 | TRBV27 | . | .
CSVCLGEGYEQYF | TGCAGCGTTTGTTTGGGGGAGGGCTACGAGCAGTACTTC | TRBJ2-7 | TRBV29-1 | TRBD2 | .
CASREQEGTDTQYF | TGCGCCAGCAGGGAACAGGAGGGCACAGATACGCAGTATTTT | TRBJ2-3 | TRBV5-1 | . | .
CASSLARDRAGEKLFF | TGTGCCAGCAGCTTAGCGAGGGACAGGGCGGGGGAAAAACTGTTTTTT | TRBJ1-4 | TRBV7-2 | TRBD1 | .
CASSLSDRGFYGYTF | TGTGCCAGCAGCTTAAGCGACAGGGGGTTCTATGGCTACACCTTC | TRBJ1-2 | TRBV7-9 | TRBD1 | .
CASSHEYTEAFF | TGTGCCAGCAGCCATGAGTATACTGAAGCTTTCTTT | TRBJ1-1 | TRBV11-2 | . | .
CASSSAGEDEQFF | TGTGCCAGCAGCTCAGCGGGAGAGGATGAGCAGTTCTTC | TRBJ2-1 | TRBV7-3 | TRBD2 | .
CASVSGGGGEQFF | TGTGCCAGCGTCTCAGGGGGTGGTGGTGAGCAGTTCTTC | TRBJ2-1 | TRBV7-9 | TRBD1 | .
CASSLVTGSSYEQYF | TGCGCCAGCAGCTTGGTGACAGGGAGCTCCTACGAGCAGTACTTC | TRBJ2-7 | TRBV5-1 | TRBD1 | .
CASSEMYGQGLNTEAFF | TGTGCCAGCAGTGAAATGTATGGACAGGGGTTGAACACTGAAGCTTTCTTT | TRBJ1-1 | TRBV25-1 | TRBD1 | few
CASSEPPGEGGNYGYTF | TGTGCCAGCAGTGAACCCCCAGGGGAGGGTGGTAACTATGGCTACACCTTC | TRBJ1-2 | TRBV25-1 | . | .
CASSHKTGPDTQYF | TGTGCCAGCAGCCACAAGACAGGGCCCGATACGCAGTATTTT | TRBJ2-3 | TRBV5-4 | TRBD1 | .
CASRLAATYEQYF | TGCGCCAGCAGACTAGCGGCCACCTACGAGCAGTACTTC | TRBJ2-7 | TRBV5-1 | TRBD2 | .
CASARALQETQYF | TGTGCCAGCGCCCGGGCCCTCCAAGAGACCCAGTACTTC | TRBJ2-5 | TRBV6-6 | . | .
CASNFQGNTGELFF | TGCGCCAGCAACTTTCAGGGGAACACCGGGGAGCTGTTTTTT | TRBJ2-2 | TRBV5-1 | . | few
CATSINRGEQETQYF | TGTGCCACCTCGATCAACCGGGGGGAACAAGAGACCCAGTACTTC | TRBJ2-5 | TRBV2 | TRBD2 | .